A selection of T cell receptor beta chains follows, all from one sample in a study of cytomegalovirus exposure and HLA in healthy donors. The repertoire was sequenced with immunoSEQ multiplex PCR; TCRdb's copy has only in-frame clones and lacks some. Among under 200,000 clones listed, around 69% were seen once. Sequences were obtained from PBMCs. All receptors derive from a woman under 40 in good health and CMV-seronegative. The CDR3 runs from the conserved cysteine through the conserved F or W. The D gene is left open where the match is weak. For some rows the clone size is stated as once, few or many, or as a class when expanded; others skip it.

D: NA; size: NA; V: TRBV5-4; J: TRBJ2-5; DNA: TGTGCCAGCAGCGGGGCGGGACCTACAAGCCAGTACTTC; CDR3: CASSGAGPTSQYF
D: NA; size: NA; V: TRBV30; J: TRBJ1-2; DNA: TGTGCCTGGAGTGTGGGGGGGACGCCCTATGGCTACACCTTC; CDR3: CAWSVGGTPYGYTF
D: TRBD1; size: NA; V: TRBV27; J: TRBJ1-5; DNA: TGTGCCAGCAGTTTGGACAGGGCGAGCAATCAGCCCCAGCATTTT; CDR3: CASSLDRASNQPQHF
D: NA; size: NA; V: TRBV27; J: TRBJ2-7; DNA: TGTGCCAGCAGTTTACAATGGACTGGATTCCACGAGCAGTACTTC; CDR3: CASSLQWTGFHEQYF
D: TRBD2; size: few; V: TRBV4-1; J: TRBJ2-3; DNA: TGCGCCAGCAGCCGGCCGACTAGCGGGGGCCGTGACGGGCAGTATTTT; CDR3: CASSRPTSGGRDGQYF
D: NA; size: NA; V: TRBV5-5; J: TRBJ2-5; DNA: TGTGCCAGCAGCTTGGAAGGAGTTCAGGAGACCCAGTACTTC; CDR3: CASSLEGVQETQYF
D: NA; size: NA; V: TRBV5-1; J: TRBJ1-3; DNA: TGCGCCAGCAGCTTCGACTCATCCTCTGGAAACACCATATATTTT; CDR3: CASSFDSSSGNTIYF
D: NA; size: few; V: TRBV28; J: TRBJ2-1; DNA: TGTGCCAGCAGTTTCCCGGGAAACTCCTACAATGAGCAGTTCTTC; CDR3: CASSFPGNSYNEQFF
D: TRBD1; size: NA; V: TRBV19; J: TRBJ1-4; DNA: TGTGCCAGTAGTGCCCCAGGGGGCGAGAATGAAAAACTGTTTTTT; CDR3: CASSAPGGENEKLFF
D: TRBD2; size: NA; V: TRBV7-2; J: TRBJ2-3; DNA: TGTGCCAGCAGCTTAGCAGCGGGAGGGCCCGCAGATACGCAGTATTTT; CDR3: CASSLAAGGPADTQYF
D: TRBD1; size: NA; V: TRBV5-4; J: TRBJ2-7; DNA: TGTGCCAGCAGCCAAGGACAGGGATCGGGCGAGCAGTACTTC; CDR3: CASSQGQGSGEQYF
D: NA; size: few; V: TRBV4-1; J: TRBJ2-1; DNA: TGCGCCAGCAGCCAAGCGAGCCAGGGGTACAATGAGCAGTTCTTC; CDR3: CASSQASQGYNEQFF
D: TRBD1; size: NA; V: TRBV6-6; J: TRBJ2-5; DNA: TGTGCCAGCAGTCCCAGGACAGGTATCCAAGAGACCCAGTACTTC; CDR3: CASSPRTGIQETQYF
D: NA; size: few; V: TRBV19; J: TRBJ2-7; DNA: TGTGCCAGTACCCTAGGCGAGCAAGAGGGCGAGCAGTACTTC; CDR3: CASTLGEQEGEQYF
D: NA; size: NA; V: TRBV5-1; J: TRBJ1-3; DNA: TGCGCCAGCAGTACTGGAAACACCATATATTTT; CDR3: CASSTGNTIYF